This T cell receptor beta chain was identified during a study of control samples from healthy donors and cancer patients. The CDR3 has 14 residues. The ends lost 5 bases at V and 3 bases at J; junction bases unmatched: 4. CDR1 is SNHLY and CDR2 is FYNNEI in the germline V gene. Measured with immunoSEQ multiplex PCR; TCRdb has only the in-frame clones, and not every one. Found here are 35,000 to 45,000 clones, 83% of them singletons; the top ten hold approximately 48%. This chain links TRBV2 with TRBJ2-3; 8 bases match TRBD1. Material for sequencing was blood. This clonotype was obtained from a man in his sixties in good health. The CDR3 DNA follows: TGTGCCAGCAGTCCCAGGGGGCGGACAGATACGCAGTATTTT. Its translation is CASSPRGRTDTQYF.